The sample holds one count of the clone carrying this TCR beta chain. Its antigen is not identified. TCRdb's table, derived via immunoSEQ multiplex PCR, lists solely in-frame clones and lacks some. The table records about 25,000 clones, around 79% of them present only once. The sample comes from a study of OX40 agonist ivuxolimab in advanced cancers. Study-wide findings and caveats: Some nonresponders likewise displayed low normalized T-cell clonal expansion. There were, on average, more expanded clones in CD8+ T cells than in CD4+.

This CDR3 spans 13 amino acids. Germline CDR1 and CDR2: SGDLS and YYNGEE. The germline V and J ends were trimmed by 2 bases and 4 bases, with 10 bases remaining between them. This chain uses TRBV9 with TRBJ2-7; unclear D gene. The origin of this receptor is an adult with an advanced solid tumor such as melanoma, head and neck, liver or kidney cancer. The sample consisted of CD4+ or CD8+ T cells sorted from blood, taken in a trial of the OX40 agonist ivuxolimab. Written as DNA, the CDR3 is TGTGCCAGCAGCGTGACGGCCGAGTACGAGCAGTACTTC. Amino acid sequence: CASSVTAEYEQYF.